A selection of T cell receptor beta chains follows, all from one sample in a study of Ad26.COV2.S vaccination and SARS-CoV-2 variants. The assay was immunoSEQ multiplex PCR, and TCRdb's table has in-frame clones only and misses some. The sample includes around 300,000 clones, 85% to 90% of them seen just once. The source material was peripheral blood, sampled in a trial of Ad26.COV2.S vaccine versus placebo. Receptors originate from a person between 18 and 59 years old who received the Ad26.COV2.S COVID-19 vaccine or a placebo. Each CDR3 is given with its conserved first and last residue. Each record gives: CDR3 protein, CDR3 DNA, D gene, J gene, V gene, clone size. The D gene is left open where the match is weak. A clone size is listed for some rows: how often the clone was seen (once, few, many), or a class if it is expanded.

CATSIGTGGDEKLFF TGTGCCACCAGTATCGGCACAGGGGGCGATGAAAAACTGTTTTTT TRBD1 TRBJ1-4 TRBV24-1 .
CSVEGVPEAFF TGCAGCGTTGAAGGTGTCCCTGAAGCTTTCTTT . TRBJ1-1 TRBV29-1 .
CASSYAPKETQYF TGTGCCAGCAGTTACGCCCCAAAGGAGACCCAGTACTTC . TRBJ2-5 TRBV6-6 .
CASSEYPSSGSTIYF TGTGCCAGCAGTGAATACCCTAGCTCTGGAAGCACCATATATTTT . TRBJ1-3 TRBV6-1 .
CASSISQGRGWNTEAFF TGTGCCAGTAGTATTAGCCAGGGAAGAGGATGGAACACTGAAGCTTTCTTT . TRBJ1-1 TRBV19 .
CASSQYAGTAGVDTEAFF TGCGCCAGCAGCCAGTACGCGGGAACTGCAGGGGTGGACACTGAAGCTTTCTTT . TRBJ1-1 TRBV4-3 .
CASSTVNTEAFF TGTGCCAGCTCGACAGTGAACACTGAAGCTTTCTTT . TRBJ1-1 TRBV18 .
CASSPTTGTADEQYF TGTGCCAGCTCACCCACAACCGGGACAGCAGACGAGCAGTACTTC TRBD1 TRBJ2-7 TRBV18 .
CASSPWTGVRTDTQYF TGTGCCAGCTCACCGTGGACAGGGGTGAGAACAGATACGCAGTATTTT TRBD1 TRBJ2-3 TRBV18 .
CASSPRLRYYEQYF TGTGCCAGCAGCCCCCGCCTTCGGTACTACGAGCAGTACTTC . TRBJ2-7 TRBV6-2/TRBV6-3 few
CATSDPRQRSAFF TGTGCCACCAGTGACCCTCGACAGAGGTCAGCTTTCTTT . TRBJ1-1 TRBV24-1 .
CASGSNYRDGYTF TGTGCTAGTGGTTCGAACTACAGGGATGGCTACACCTTC . TRBJ1-2 TRBV12-5 .
CASSQDYTDTQYF TGTGCCAGCAGCCAAGACTACACAGATACGCAGTATTTT . TRBJ2-3 TRBV3-1/TRBV3-2 .
CASSIPGQGDEQYF TGTGCCAGTAGTATCCCAGGACAGGGGGACGAGCAGTACTTC TRBD1 TRBJ2-7 TRBV19 once
CASSLTVDEAFF TGTGCCAGCAGCTTGACAGTCGACGAAGCTTTCTTT . TRBJ1-1 TRBV5-5 .
CASSVGDRAYEQYF TGTGCCAGCAGCGTCGGGGACAGAGCCTACGAGCAGTACTTC TRBD1 TRBJ2-7 TRBV9 .
CASSPRPGTGSGANVLTF TGCGCCAGCAGCCCGCGTCCCGGGACAGGGTCCGGGGCCAACGTCCTGACTTTC TRBD1 TRBJ2-6 TRBV5-1 few
CASSQQWGGNTEAFF TGCGCCAGCAGCCAGCAGTGGGGGGGGAACACTGAAGCTTTCTTT . TRBJ1-1 TRBV4-1 .
CASSLGTNTEAFF TGTGCCAGCAGCTTAGGGACCAACACTGAAGCTTTCTTT . TRBJ1-1 TRBV11-3 .
CASSLLRGLNEKLFF TGTGCCAGCAGCTTGTTAAGGGGGCTCAATGAAAAACTGTTTTTT TRBD1 TRBJ1-4 TRBV5-6 .
CASSQHRGRVATNEKLFF TGTGCCAGCAGTCAACACAGGGGGCGAGTTGCAACTAATGAAAAACTGTTTTTT TRBD1 TRBJ1-4 TRBV6-6 .
CASSLVGQPQHF TGTGCCAGCAGCTTAGTGGGCCAGCCCCAGCATTTT . TRBJ1-5 TRBV7-2 .
CASSANRSGSGVRRIEQFF TGTGCCAGCAGCGCAAACCGATCTGGGTCGGGAGTTAGAAGGATTGAGCAGTTCTTC . TRBJ2-1 TRBV7-3 .
CASSVGPLAGRGETQYF TGTGCCAGCAGCGTAGGCCCCCTAGCGGGGAGGGGAGAGACCCAGTACTTC TRBD2 TRBJ2-5 TRBV9 .
CASSLIRQGGNQPQHF TGTGCCAGCAGCTTGATCCGACAGGGCGGCAATCAGCCCCAGCATTTT TRBD1 TRBJ1-5 TRBV7-2 .
CASSSPRTSGSTDTQYF TGCGCCAGCAGCTCCCCTCGGACTAGCGGTAGCACAGATACGCAGTATTTT TRBD2 TRBJ2-3 TRBV5-1 .
CASRSDRGGGYTF TGTGCCAGCAGATCCGACAGGGGCGGAGGCTACACCTTC TRBD1 TRBJ1-2 TRBV5-6 once
CASTKTDRIYEQYF TGCGCCAGCACTAAAACGGACAGGATCTACGAGCAGTACTTC TRBD1 TRBJ2-7 TRBV5-1 .
CASSQGAFPNQPQHF TGTGCCAGCAGCCAAGGGGCATTTCCTAATCAGCCCCAGCATTTT . TRBJ1-5 TRBV3-1/TRBV3-2 once
CASSARLPRGLPNYGYTF TGCGCCAGCAGCGCACGCCTCCCCCGTGGACTACCTAACTATGGCTACACCTTC . TRBJ1-2 TRBV5-1 once
CASPRCGPQHF TGCGCCAGTCCCCGCTGCGGGCCCCAGCATTTT . TRBJ1-5 TRBV5-1 .
CASSVDPSGSTGELFF TGTGCCAGCAGCGTAGATCCTAGCGGGTCCACCGGGGAGCTGTTTTTT TRBD2 TRBJ2-2 TRBV9 .
CASSAGQPYEQYF TGTGCCAGCAGCGCGGGACAGCCCTACGAGCAGTACTTC . TRBJ2-7 TRBV5-6 .
CASSYVGTEETQYF TGTGCCAGCAGTTACGTCGGGACAGAAGAGACCCAGTACTTC TRBD1 TRBJ2-5 TRBV6-2/TRBV6-3 .
CASSLAGGGLTEAFF TGTGCCAGCAGCTTGGCTGGAGGGGGCCTCACTGAAGCTTTCTTT TRBD1 TRBJ1-1 TRBV5-4 .
CAWSDYPLGTANYGYTF TGTGCCTGGAGCGACTACCCCCTCGGGACAGCTAACTATGGCTACACCTTC TRBD1 TRBJ1-2 TRBV30 many
CASSEEGWGYYTYNEQFF TGTGCCAGCAGTGAAGAGGGTTGGGGATATTATACTTACAATGAGCAGTTCTTC . TRBJ2-1 TRBV6-1 .
CASSRMVGNQPQHF TGCGCCAGCAGTCGAATGGTTGGGAACCAGCCCCAGCATTTT . TRBJ1-5 TRBV4-1 .